This is a list of T cell receptor beta chains from one sample in a study of blood T cell repertoires in COVID-19. Method: immunoSEQ multiplex PCR; TCRdb's copy keeps in-frame clones and lacks some. The data hold over 150,000 clones, with about nine tenths observed a single time. Sequencing was performed on peripheral blood. These receptors originate from a man aged 18 to 30 who had recovered from COVID-19. Each CDR3 is given with its conserved first and last residue. A D gene is named only where the DNA matches it firmly. Size tells how often a clone was seen (once, few, many) or the class of an expanded clone, and some rows leave it out.

J: TRBJ2-5
size: -
length: 13
V: TRBV5-6
D: -
DNA: TGTGCCAGCAGCTTGTCTAGACGGGAGACCCAGTACTTC
CDR3: CASSLSRRETQYF

J: TRBJ2-1
size: once
length: 16
V: TRBV10-3
D: TRBD2
DNA: TGTGCCATCAGTGTCTCGAGCGGGAGGTCCTACAATGAGCAGTTCTTC
CDR3: CAISVSSGRSYNEQFF

J: TRBJ1-3
size: few
length: 14
V: TRBV27
D: -
DNA: TGTGCCAGCAGTTTATCCTTCGCTGGAAACACCATATATTTT
CDR3: CASSLSFAGNTIYF

J: TRBJ1-1
size: once
length: 14
V: TRBV7-2
D: -
DNA: TGTGCCAGCAGCATCAAAGGGGCGCCTTCTGAAGCTTTCTTT
CDR3: CASSIKGAPSEAFF

J: TRBJ2-7
size: -
length: 17
V: TRBV9
D: TRBD2
DNA: TGTGCCAGCAGCGTAACCATCGGGACTAGCGGGTCCTACGAGCAGTACTTC
CDR3: CASSVTIGTSGSYEQYF

J: TRBJ1-1
size: -
length: 14
V: TRBV6-1
D: -
DNA: TGTGCCAGCAGTGAAAGTGGCGGGGTTACTGAAGCTTTCTTT
CDR3: CASSESGGVTEAFF

J: TRBJ2-2
size: -
length: 15
V: TRBV28
D: TRBD1
DNA: TGTGCCAGCAGCCTGACAGGGATTCTGGCCGGGGAGCTGTTTTTT
CDR3: CASSLTGILAGELFF

J: TRBJ1-4
size: -
length: 16
V: TRBV13
D: -
DNA: TGTGCCAGCAGCTTAGGACAGATTGCAACTAATGAAAAACTGTTTTTT
CDR3: CASSLGQIATNEKLFF

J: TRBJ1-2
size: -
length: 16
V: TRBV28
D: -
DNA: TGTGCCAGCATTTCCGGGGGTACCTTGGTTGAGTATGGCTACACCTTC
CDR3: CASISGGTLVEYGYTF

J: TRBJ2-2
size: -
length: 16
V: TRBV5-1
D: TRBD1
DNA: TGCGCCAGCAGCTGGAGGACAGGGGCGAACACCGGGGAGCTGTTTTTT
CDR3: CASSWRTGANTGELFF

J: TRBJ2-7
size: -
length: 15
V: TRBV19
D: -
DNA: TGTGCCAGTAGTATAGCGGGGTCCTTCAGGCATGAGCAGTACTTC
CDR3: CASSIAGSFRHEQYF

J: TRBJ2-1
size: once
length: 16
V: TRBV9
D: TRBD2
DNA: TGTGCCAGCAGCGCCCGTGGGACTAGCGGTTACAATGAGCAGTTCTTC
CDR3: CASSARGTSGYNEQFF

J: TRBJ1-4
size: once
length: 16
V: TRBV3-1/TRBV3-2
D: TRBD1
DNA: TGTGCCAGCAGCCAAGATCCGACAGGGGTTAATGAAAAACTGTTTTTT
CDR3: CASSQDPTGVNEKLFF

J: TRBJ2-1
size: once
length: 15
V: TRBV9
D: -
DNA: TGTGCCAGCAGCGTAGGACTGAGCTCCTACAATGAGCAGTTCTTC
CDR3: CASSVGLSSYNEQFF

J: TRBJ2-1
size: once
length: 15
V: TRBV4-2
D: -
DNA: TGTGCCAGCAGCCAAGAGCGGGCTGCTTTCAATGAGCAGTTCTTC
CDR3: CASSQERAAFNEQFF

J: TRBJ1-6
size: -
length: 16
V: TRBV6-5
D: TRBD1
DNA: TGTGCCAGCAGTTACTCGAAGGGACAGGGAAGTTCACCCCTCCACTTT
CDR3: CASSYSKGQGSSPLHF

J: TRBJ2-1
size: -
length: 14
V: TRBV18
D: -
DNA: TGTGCCAGCTCACCAGGGCAGGGGTACAATGAGCAGTTCTTC
CDR3: CASSPGQGYNEQFF

J: TRBJ2-5
size: -
length: 15
V: TRBV6-5
D: -
DNA: TGTGCCAGCAGTTACTCGCGGGTACCTCAAGAGACCCAGTACTTC
CDR3: CASSYSRVPQETQYF

J: TRBJ2-2
size: -
length: 14
V: TRBV5-6
D: TRBD1
DNA: TGTGCCAGCAGGTTGACAGGGGACACCGGGGAGCTGTTTTTT
CDR3: CASRLTGDTGELFF

J: TRBJ1-1
size: -
length: 16
V: TRBV10-3
D: -
DNA: TGTGCCATCAGTGAAGAAGGTTCAGGTGGATGGGCTGAAGCTTTCTTT
CDR3: CAISEEGSGGWAEAFF

J: TRBJ2-5
size: -
length: 16
V: TRBV5-1
D: -
DNA: TGCGCCAGCAGCTCGGGGTGGGGATCGGGATCTGAGACCCAGTACTTC
CDR3: CASSSGWGSGSETQYF

J: TRBJ1-5
size: -
length: 14
V: TRBV7-8
D: TRBD1
DNA: TGTGCCAGCAGCCCGGGACAGAGGCTAGGGCCCCAGCATTTT
CDR3: CASSPGQRLGPQHF

J: TRBJ1-5
size: -
length: 16
V: TRBV5-5
D: -
DNA: TGTGCCAGCAGCCCCGACCCGAACTATAGCAATCAGCCCCAGCATTTT
CDR3: CASSPDPNYSNQPQHF

J: TRBJ2-2
size: -
length: 15
V: TRBV5-1
D: -
DNA: TGCGCCAGCAGCAGTAAAGGGGTGGGCACCGGGGAGCTGTTTTTT
CDR3: CASSSKGVGTGELFF

J: TRBJ2-1
size: -
length: 16
V: TRBV27
D: TRBD1
DNA: TGTGCCAGCAGTTTATCGGCAGGGGGCGCCTACAATGAGCAGTTCTTC
CDR3: CASSLSAGGAYNEQFF

J: TRBJ1-1
size: -
length: 13
V: TRBV7-2
D: -
DNA: TGTGCCAGCAGCAGAAGGGGAGGCACTGAAGCTTTCTTT
CDR3: CASSRRGGTEAFF

J: TRBJ2-5
size: -
length: 14
V: TRBV7-9
D: TRBD1
DNA: TGTGCCAGCAGCTTAGCACAGGGGGAAGAGACCCAGTACTTC
CDR3: CASSLAQGEETQYF

J: TRBJ1-5
size: -
length: 15
V: TRBV4-3
D: -
DNA: TGCGCCAGCAGCCAAGGCCGGGTGGAAAATCAGCCCCAGCATTTT
CDR3: CASSQGRVENQPQHF

J: TRBJ2-7
size: -
length: 13
V: TRBV30
D: TRBD1
DNA: TGTGCCTGGAGTCCGGACAGGGCTAACGAGCAGTACTTC
CDR3: CAWSPDRANEQYF

J: TRBJ1-2
size: -
length: 12
V: TRBV30
D: -
DNA: TGTGCCTGGAGTCCGATGGGCGATGGCTACACCTTC
CDR3: CAWSPMGDGYTF

J: TRBJ2-3
size: once
length: 15
V: TRBV23-1
D: -
DNA: TGCGCCAGCTCCTCCAGGGCCGCCATCACAGATACGCAGTATTTT
CDR3: CASSSRAAITDTQYF

J: TRBJ1-5
size: -
length: 12
V: TRBV15
D: TRBD1
DNA: TGTGCCACCGGACAGGGCAATCAGCCCCAGCATTTT
CDR3: CATGQGNQPQHF

J: TRBJ1-6
size: -
length: 13
V: TRBV2
D: -
DNA: TGTGCCAGCATGTCGACTCTTAATTCACCCCTCCACTTT
CDR3: CASMSTLNSPLHF

J: TRBJ1-2
size: -
length: 13
V: TRBV19
D: -
DNA: TGTGCCAGTAGTATGGAGACGAACTATGGCTACACCTTC
CDR3: CASSMETNYGYTF

J: TRBJ2-1
size: -
length: 17
V: TRBV7-6
D: -
DNA: TGTGCCAGCAGCTTAGGTTCCAGTCGGGACTTCTACAATGAGCAGTTCTTC
CDR3: CASSLGSSRDFYNEQFF

J: TRBJ1-6
size: once
length: 16
V: TRBV27
D: -
DNA: TGTGCCAGCAGTTTATTAGGACAGTTCTATAATTCACCCCTCCACTTT
CDR3: CASSLLGQFYNSPLHF

J: TRBJ2-5
size: -
length: 13
V: TRBV10-3
D: TRBD2
DNA: TGTGCCACCACCCTAGCGGGTCAAGAGACCCAGTACTTC
CDR3: CATTLAGQETQYF

J: TRBJ2-1
size: -
length: 12
V: TRBV7-2
D: -
DNA: TGTGCCAGCAGCTTAGCGCGCAATGAGCAGTTCTTC
CDR3: CASSLARNEQFF

J: TRBJ2-7
size: -
length: 16
V: TRBV6-5
D: TRBD1
DNA: TGTGCCAGCAGTTTTCGGACAGGGCGGGGAATGGGTGAGCAGTACTTC
CDR3: CASSFRTGRGMGEQYF

J: TRBJ2-1
size: -
length: 14
V: TRBV19
D: -
DNA: TGTGCCAGTAGTATGAGCGGACGATTCAATGAGCAGTTCTTC
CDR3: CASSMSGRFNEQFF

J: TRBJ2-2
size: -
length: 13
V: TRBV29-1
D: -
DNA: TGCAGCGTTGGCAGAACGAACACCGGGGAGCTGTTTTTT
CDR3: CSVGRTNTGELFF

J: TRBJ2-7
size: -
length: 13
V: TRBV28
D: -
DNA: TGTGCCAGCGGACTAACGGGCTCCTACGAGCAGTACTTC
CDR3: CASGLTGSYEQYF

J: TRBJ2-5
size: -
length: 16
V: TRBV5-6
D: TRBD2
DNA: TGTGCCAGCAGCTTGCTTGGCGGGAGGAACGGAGAGACCCAGTACTTC
CDR3: CASSLLGGRNGETQYF

J: TRBJ2-3
size: -
length: 15
V: TRBV11-3
D: -
DNA: TGTGCCAGCAGCTTAGGTCGGTCAAGCACAGATACGCAGTATTTT
CDR3: CASSLGRSSTDTQYF

J: TRBJ1-4
size: few
length: 16
V: TRBV15
D: TRBD1
DNA: TGTGCCACCAGCAGAGATGGGGACAGGGTCGATGAAAAACTGTTTTTT
CDR3: CATSRDGDRVDEKLFF

J: TRBJ1-5
size: -
length: 15
V: TRBV28
D: -
DNA: TGTGCCAGCCGACTTACCCAGGAGGTAAGGCAGCCCCAGCATTTT
CDR3: CASRLTQEVRQPQHF

J: TRBJ1-2
size: -
length: 15
V: TRBV29-1
D: -
DNA: TGCAGCGTTGACCTTGCGGACCGGACTTGGGGTGGCTACACCTTC
CDR3: CSVDLADRTWGGYTF

J: TRBJ1-6
size: once
length: 15
V: TRBV5-1
D: TRBD1
DNA: TGCGCCAGCAGCTTGGGGGGACAGAATAATTCACCCCTCCACTTT
CDR3: CASSLGGQNNSPLHF

J: TRBJ1-3
size: -
length: 14
V: TRBV7-2
D: -
DNA: TGTGCCAGCAGCCCCGACATCTCTGGAAACACCATATATTTT
CDR3: CASSPDISGNTIYF

J: TRBJ2-3
size: -
length: 15
V: TRBV18
D: TRBD2
DNA: TGTGCCAGCCCCCCCATAGCGGGAGCGACAGATACGCAGTATTTT
CDR3: CASPPIAGATDTQYF

J: TRBJ2-3
size: -
length: 16
V: TRBV4-1
D: -
DNA: TGCGCCAGCAGCCAAGAGAATCTAGACTGGATAGATACGCAGTATTTT
CDR3: CASSQENLDWIDTQYF

J: TRBJ1-5
size: -
length: 13
V: TRBV3-1/TRBV3-2
D: -
DNA: TGTGCCAGCAGCCAAGAAGGGGGTCAGCCCCAGCATTTT
CDR3: CASSQEGGQPQHF

J: TRBJ2-5
size: -
length: 14
V: TRBV29-1
D: TRBD2
DNA: TGCAGCGTTGTGGCTAGCGGGAGTTTCGAGACCCAGTACTTC
CDR3: CSVVASGSFETQYF

J: TRBJ1-3
size: -
length: 14
V: TRBV5-1
D: -
DNA: TGCGCCAGCAGCTTCGAGGGTTCTGGAAACACCATATATTTT
CDR3: CASSFEGSGNTIYF

J: TRBJ1-5
size: once
length: 14
V: TRBV5-4
D: TRBD1
DNA: TGTGCCAGCAGCCAGGGACAGACAAATCAGCCCCAGCATTTT
CDR3: CASSQGQTNQPQHF

J: TRBJ2-7
size: -
length: 14
V: TRBV5-3
D: TRBD2
DNA: TGTGCCAGAAGCTTTAGCGGGAGAGGCTACGAGCAGTACTTC
CDR3: CARSFSGRGYEQYF

J: TRBJ2-1
size: -
length: 14
V: TRBV27
D: -
DNA: TGTGCCAGCAGTTTAGTAGTAGCTGAGGGTGAGCAGTTCTTC
CDR3: CASSLVVAEGEQFF

J: TRBJ2-1
size: -
length: 15
V: TRBV6-1
D: -
DNA: TGTGCCAGCAGTGAAGTGGGGACTGCTTACAATGAGCAGTTCTTC
CDR3: CASSEVGTAYNEQFF

J: TRBJ1-1
size: -
length: 12
V: TRBV5-5
D: TRBD1
DNA: TGTGCCAGCAGCTTTCGACAGGGTGAAGCTTTCTTT
CDR3: CASSFRQGEAFF